The entry below gives a single TCR beta chain sequence along with its context. From germline, CDR1 is SGHRS and CDR2 YFSETQ. Between the trimmed V and J ends, which lost 5 bases and 0 bases, there was a span of 12 bases. The CDR3 consists of 14 residues. The sample comes from a study of T cell changes during pregnancy in multiple sclerosis. The method was immunoSEQ multiplex PCR; TCRdb's version includes in-frame clones alone and lacks a portion of them. The sample shows tens of thousands of clones, around 92% of them seen only once. The chain has TRBV5-1 and TRBJ2-7, with D perhaps matching TRBD2 (6 bases). Sequencing used peripheral blood, obtained after pregnancy. The receptor comes from a female donor with multiple sclerosis, enrolled in a pregnancy study. CDR3 DNA sequence: TGCGCCAGCAGACCCGGGGGAAACTCCTACGAGCAGTACTTC. Amino acids: CASRPGGNSYEQYF. Full variable domain (remainder filled in from reference TRBV5-1 and TRBJ2-7): KAGVTQTPRYLIKTRGQQVTLSCSPISGHRSVSWYQQTPGQGLQFLFEYFSETQRNKGNFPGRFSGRQFSNSRSEMNVSTLELGDSALYLCASRPGGNSYEQYFGPGTRLTVT.